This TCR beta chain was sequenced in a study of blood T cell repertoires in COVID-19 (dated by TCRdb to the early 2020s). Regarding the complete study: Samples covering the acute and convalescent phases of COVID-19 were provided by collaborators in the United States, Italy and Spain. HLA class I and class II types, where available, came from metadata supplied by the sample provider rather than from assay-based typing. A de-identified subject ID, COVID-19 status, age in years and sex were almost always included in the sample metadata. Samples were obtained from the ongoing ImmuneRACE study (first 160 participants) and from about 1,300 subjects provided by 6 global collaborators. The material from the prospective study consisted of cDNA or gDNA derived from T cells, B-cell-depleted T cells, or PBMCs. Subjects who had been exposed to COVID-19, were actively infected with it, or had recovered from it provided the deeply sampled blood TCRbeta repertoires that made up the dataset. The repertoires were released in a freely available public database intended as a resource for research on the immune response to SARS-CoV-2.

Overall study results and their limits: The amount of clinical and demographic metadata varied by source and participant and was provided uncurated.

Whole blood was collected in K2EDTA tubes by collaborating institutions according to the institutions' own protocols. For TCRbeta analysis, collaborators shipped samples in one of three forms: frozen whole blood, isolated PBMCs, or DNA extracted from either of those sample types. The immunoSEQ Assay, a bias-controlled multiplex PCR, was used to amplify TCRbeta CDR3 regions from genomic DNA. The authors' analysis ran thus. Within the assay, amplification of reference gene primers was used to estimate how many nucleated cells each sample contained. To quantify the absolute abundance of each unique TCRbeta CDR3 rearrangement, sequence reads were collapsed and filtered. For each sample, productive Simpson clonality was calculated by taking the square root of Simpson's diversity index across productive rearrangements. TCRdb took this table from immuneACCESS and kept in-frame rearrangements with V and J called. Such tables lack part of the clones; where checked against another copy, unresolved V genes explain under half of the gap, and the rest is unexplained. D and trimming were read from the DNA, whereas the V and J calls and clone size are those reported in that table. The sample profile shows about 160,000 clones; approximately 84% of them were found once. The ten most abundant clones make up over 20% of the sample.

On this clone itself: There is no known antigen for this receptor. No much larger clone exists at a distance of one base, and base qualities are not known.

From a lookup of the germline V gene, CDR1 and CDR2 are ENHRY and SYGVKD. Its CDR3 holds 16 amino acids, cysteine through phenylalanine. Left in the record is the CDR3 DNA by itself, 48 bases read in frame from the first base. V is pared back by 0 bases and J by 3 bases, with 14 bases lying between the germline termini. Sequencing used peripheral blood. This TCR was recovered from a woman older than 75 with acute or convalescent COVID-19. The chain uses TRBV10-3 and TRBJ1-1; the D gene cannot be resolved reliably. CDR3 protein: CAISESGEGYYTEAFF. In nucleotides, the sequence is TGTGCCATCAGTGAGTCGGGTGAGGGATATTACACTGAAGCTTTCTTT.